These 9 T cell receptor beta chains were all obtained from the same sample, sequenced in a study of cytomegalovirus exposure and HLA in healthy donors. In the PCR, 60 Vbeta and 13 Jbeta primers were used. Assay used: immunoSEQ multiplex PCR; TCRdb lists only in-frame clones, some missing. The sample lists approximately 170,000 clones, approximately 76% seen once, with under 5.5% in the top ten. Sequenced material: PBMCs. The receptors were gathered from a woman between 18 and 29 years old in good health and CMV-seropositive.

This sequence joins TRBV18 and TRBJ1-4; D gene unclear. The CDR3 extends over 13 amino acids. Germline-derived CDR1 and CDR2 are KGHSH and LQKENI. Trimming pared 4 bases from V and 2 bases from J, leaving 5 bases between. The CDR3 protein is CASSRSTNEKLFF. CDR3 in DNA: TGTGCCAGCTCACGGAGCACTAATGAAAAACTGTTTTTT.

The V gene is TRBV14, the J gene TRBJ1-2; D uncertain. The V and J ends lost 4 bases and 0 bases respectively, with 18 bases between them. CDR1 is SGHDN, CDR2 FVKESK, per germline. The CDR3 has 17 amino acids. This CDR3 reads CASSPTARDGPNYGYTF. The CDR3, as DNA: TGTGCCAGCAGCCCCACTGCGAGGGATGGTCCTAACTATGGCTACACCTTC.

The V and J genes are TRBV2 and TRBJ1-6; 9 bases fit TRBD1. V lost 6 bases and J lost 1; bases outside the gene matches: 4. Germline-derived CDR1 and CDR2 are SNHLY and FYNNEI. CDR3 size: 16 residues. The CDR3 spells CASRVDRGSYNSPLHF. DNA of the CDR3: TGTGCCAGCAGGGTGGACAGGGGATCCTATAATTCACCCCTCCACTTT.

This clone was seen a handful of times. The chain uses TRBV7-2 and TRBJ1-5, with 8 bases that match TRBD1. V gave up 1 base and J gave up 1 base; unmatched junction bases: 0. Germline V gives CDR1 SGHTA, CDR2 FQGNSA. The CDR3 totals 15 residues. CDR3 nucleotides: TGTGCCAGCAGCTTAGGGACAGGGAGCAATCAGCCCCAGCATTTT. Encoded protein: CASSLGTGSNQPQHF.

This chain links TRBV27 with TRBJ2-5, with D tentatively TRBD2 (6 bases). CDR1 and CDR2 from the germline V gene are MNHEY and SMNVEV (reference sequence). CDR3 length: 16 residues. With 2 bases removed from V and 5 bases from J, the gap between germline ends came to 18 bases. The CDR3 is CASSLVGTPSGETQYF. The CDR3 region has the DNA TGTGCCAGCAGTTTAGTCGGGACTCCTTCGGGGGAGACCCAGTACTTC.

The chain is built from TRBV6-1 and TRBJ1-2; D gene uncertain. Between the trimmed V and J ends, which lost 0 bases and 3 bases, there was a span of 8 bases. This CDR3 has 14 amino acids. Per germline, CDR1 MNHNS and CDR2 SASEGT. CDR3 sequence reads: CASSEAGADYGYTF. CDR3 nucleotides: TGTGCCAGCAGTGAAGCAGGAGCAGACTATGGCTACACCTTC.

The rearrangement links TRBV6-5 to TRBJ1-1; D remains ambiguous. There are 12 residues in the CDR3. Germline CDR1 MNHEY, CDR2 SVGAGI. V was clipped by 7 bases and J by 0 bases, with 6 bases between them. DNA for the CDR3: TGTGCCAGCAAACGGTTGAACACTGAAGCTTTCTTT. Residues: CASKRLNTEAFF.

This chain uses TRBV7-8 with TRBJ1-4; 8 bases agree with TRBD1. In germline, CDR1 is SGHVS, CDR2 FQNEAQ. The CDR3 runs to 14 residues. Unmatched junction bases numbered 5, after V lost 4 bases and J lost 7 bases. The CDR3 spells CASSSTGEVEKLFF. For the CDR3, the DNA is TGTGCCAGCAGCTCGACAGGGGAGGTTGAAAAACTGTTTTTT.

The J gene is TRBJ2-5, the V gene TRBV10-3, with a weak D call TRBD1 (5 bases). With the DNA end fitting TRBJ2-7 better, the J assignment may be wrong. CDR3 length: 15 amino acids. Per the germline V gene, CDR1 is ENHRY and CDR2 is SYGVKD. The CDR3 sequence is CAISATGKSSYEQYF. The CDR3 region has the DNA TGTGCCATCAGTGCTACAGGCAAAAGCTCCTACGAGCAGTACTTC.